These 21 T cell receptor beta chains were all obtained from the same sample, sequenced in a study of T cell repertoires in cytomegalovirus infection. These receptors have no identified antigens. From the reads, TCRdb called clonotypes with MiXCR, one entry per CDR3 protein. The sample lists about 340,000 distinct CDR3 sequences; almost 30% were seen once. The source material was cultured PBMCs, sampled from culture after CMV antigen stimulation. The receptor source for this set is a human donor in good health (CMV status not recorded). Some clones in this sample may be carry-over from other donors' samples.

Only a few counts were recorded for this clonotype. The rearrangement uses TRBV12-3 or TRBV12-4 and TRBJ1-1; unclear D gene. V lost 3 bases, J lost 0 bases, and 8 bases lay in between. The CDR3 is 14 residues long. The CDR3 DNA sequence: TGTGCCAGCAGTTTCAGGCAGATGAACACTGAAGCTTTCTTT. Protein: CASSFRQMNTEAFF.

This rearrangement joins TRBV30 to TRBJ2-7; the D gene is possibly TRBD2 (5 bases). The V and J ends lost 5 bases and 1 base respectively, with 15 bases between them. The germline CDR1 and CDR2 sequences are GTSNPN and SVGIG (reference sequence). This CDR3 comprises 14 residues. The CDR3 here is CAWGRVLPSYEQYF. As DNA, the CDR3 is TGTGCCTGGGGGCGGGTCCTACCTTCCTACGAGCAGTACTTC.

The V and J genes are TRBV10-3 and TRBJ1-3; D is possibly TRBD1 (6 bases). Germline assignment: CDR1 ENHRY and CDR2 SYGVKD. The length of the CDR3 is 17 residues. Deletions cut 7 bases from V and 0 bases from J, with 19 bases between. CDR3 loop: CAITPWGGELSGNTIYF. The CDR3 DNA follows: TGTGCCATCACTCCATGGGGGGGCGAACTCTCTGGAAACACCATATATTTT.

V is TRBV7-9 and J is TRBJ1-2; 10 bases match TRBD1. The V and J ends lost 5 bases and 6 bases, in that order; junction bases with no gene match: 9. This CDR3 comprises 15 residues. Germline assignment: CDR1 SEHNR and CDR2 FQNEAQ (reference sequence). The CDR3 nucleotides read TGTGCCAGCAGCAGCTGGGCCGGGACAGGGGATGGCTACACCTTC. This codes for CASSSWAGTGDGYTF.

This clonotype was seen a few times. This chain connects TRBV20-1 to TRBJ2-1; D gene unclear. V was cut by 5 bases and J by 0 bases, with 11 bases left in between. This CDR3 has 14 amino acids. Germline CDR1 is DFQATT and CDR2 is SNEGSKA (reference sequence). CDR3 bases: TGCAGTGCTTCTCTATCTACCTCCTACAATGAGCAGTTCTTC. Residues: CSASLSTSYNEQFF.

This clonotype has just a few counts. The chain has TRBV7-8 and TRBJ2-3; 9 bases agree with TRBD2. V was pared by 2 bases and J by 7 bases, with 13 bases of the junction left unmatched. The V gene's germline CDR1 is SGHVS and CDR2 FQNEAQ. The CDR3 runs to 17 residues. The CDR3 is CASSLSRGGRAGNTQYF. As DNA, the CDR3 is TGTGCCAGCAGCTTATCTAGAGGCGGGAGGGCCGGAAATACGCAGTATTTT.

CDR3 sequence reads: CASSYSGATYGYTF. As DNA, the CDR3 is TGTGCCAGCAGTTACTCAGGAGCAACCTATGGCTACACCTTC. The rearrangement uses TRBV6-5 and TRBJ1-2, with no clear D. The CDR3 is 14 amino acids. Trimming stripped 0 bases from V and 4 bases from J, with 9 bases between. Germline assignment: CDR1 MNHEY and CDR2 SVGAGI.

This clonotype was seen many times. This rearrangement joins TRBV7-8 to TRBJ1-1, with TRBD1 matching 7 bases. The J segment lost 3 bases and the V segment lost 2 bases, leaving 9 bases of the junction unmatched. The CDR3 loop spans 16 amino acids. Germline V gives CDR1 SGHVS, CDR2 FQNEAQ. CDR3 nucleotide sequence: TGTGCCAGCAGCTTATCCGCGGACAGGATCTACACTGAAGCTTTCTTT. Translating gives CASSLSADRIYTEAFF.

This clonotype was recorded once. The chain is built from TRBV19 and TRBJ1-2; D ambiguous. The germline CDR1 and CDR2 sequences are LNHDA and SQIVND (reference sequence). The CDR3 sequence is 15 residues long. Deletions cut 1 base from V and 0 bases from J, with 9 bases between. CDR3 in amino acids: CASSIGGLANYGYTF. The CDR3 DNA reads TGTGCCAGTAGTATAGGCGGTTTAGCTAACTATGGCTACACCTTC.

The gene calls are TRBV28 and TRBJ1-5; D uncertain. V lost 3 bases and J 4 bases, leaving 13 bases between the germline ends. Germline loops: CDR1 MDHEN, CDR2 SYDVKM. This CDR3 is built from 15 residues. For the CDR3, the DNA is TGTGCCAGCAGTTTGATCGTTGTCGGGAATCAGCCCCAGCATTTT. As protein: CASSLIVVGNQPQHF. The variable domain in full, completed from reference TRBV28 and TRBJ1-5, reads DVKVTQSSRYLVKRTGEKVFLECVQDMDHENMFWYRQDPGLGLRLIYFSYDVKMKEKGDIPEGYSVSREKKERFSLILESASTNQTSMYLCASSLIVVGNQPQHFGDGTRLSIL.

This clonotype was found a few times. This chain links TRBV7-4 with TRBJ2-6; D assignment may be TRBD1 or TRBD2 (6 bases each). This CDR3 has 16 residues. Trimming stripped 6 bases from V and 4 bases from J, with 16 bases between. The V gene's germline CDR1 is SGHVT and CDR2 SQSDAQ. The DNA for the CDR3 is TGTGCCAGCAGGGCTACGGGGGCGGGCGGGGCCAACGTCCTGACTTTC. It is translated as CASRATGAGGANVLTF.

The chain joins TRBV13 to TRBJ2-7; 8 positions agree with TRBD2. The V gene end was trimmed by 5 bases and the J gene end by 0 bases; junction bases not matched to a gene: 6. Germline V lookup: CDR1 PRHDT, CDR2 FYEKMQ (reference sequence). There are 15 residues in the CDR3. CDR3 amino acids: CASSHSGLASYEQYF. The CDR3, as DNA: TGTGCCAGCAGCCATTCTGGACTAGCCTCCTACGAGCAGTACTTC.

This chain links TRBV10-3 with TRBJ2-1; TRBD2 aligns across 9 bases. The J segment lost 4 bases and the V segment lost 3 bases, leaving 4 bases of the junction unmatched. The CDR3 is 15 amino acids. Looked up from germline, CDR1 is ENHRY and CDR2 is SYGVKD. As DNA, the CDR3 is TGTGCCATCAGTGAATTAGCGGGGGTTTACAATGAGCAGTTCTTC. This gives the protein CAISELAGVYNEQFF.

This clonotype was observed a single time. The chain has TRBV12-3 or TRBV12-4 and TRBJ1-4; TRBD1 agrees at 8 bases. The CDR3 length is 13 residues. With V trimmed by 8 bases and J by 7 bases, 6 bases remained unmatched. CDR3 in amino acids: CASLGQGFEKLFF. The CDR3 DNA reads TGTGCCAGCCTTGGACAGGGATTTGAAAAACTGTTTTTT.

V usage is TRBV12-3 or TRBV12-4 and J usage is TRBJ2-7, with TRBD2 matching 7 bases. The CDR3 sequence is 13 residues long. V lost 1 base and J lost 7; bases outside the gene matches: 4. This chain's CDR3 is CASSLDGEGEQYF. DNA of the CDR3: TGTGCCAGCAGTTTAGACGGGGAGGGTGAGCAGTACTTC.

This clonotype was detected many times. The rearrangement links TRBV5-1 to TRBJ2-3, with 7 bases that match TRBD1. V was pared by 2 bases and J by 3 bases, with 3 bases of the junction left unmatched. This CDR3 comprises 14 residues. Germline loops: CDR1 SGHRS, CDR2 YFSETQ. The CDR3 DNA sequence: TGCGCCAGCAGCTTCGGGACAGCAACAGATACGCAGTATTTT. As protein: CASSFGTATDTQYF. The entire variable domain, with the rest obtained from reference TRBV5-1 and TRBJ2-3, is as follows: KAGVTQTPRYLIKTRGQQVTLSCSPISGHRSVSWYQQTPGQGLQFLFEYFSETQRNKGNFPGRFSGRQFSNSRSEMNVSTLELGDSALYLCASSFGTATDTQYFGPGTRLTVL.

Ten or more counts support this clonotype. The V and J genes are TRBV11-2 and TRBJ1-4, with 12 bases identical to TRBD1. The CDR3 spans 17 residues. CDR1 is SGHAT, CDR2 FQNNGV, per germline. Germline trimming cut 5 bases from V and 4 bases from J; bases unmatched to any gene: 8. In DNA, the CDR3 is TGTGCCAGCAGCCCCGGGACAGGGGGCCTCATTAATGAAAAACTGTTTTTT. Encoded protein: CASSPGTGGLINEKLFF.

V is TRBV6-5 and J is TRBJ2-3, with 9 bases fitting TRBD2. Germline CDR1 and CDR2: MNHEY and SVGAGI. CDR3 size: 16 residues. The trim removed 6 bases at V and 0 bases at J, leaving 7 bases unmatched. CDR3 coding DNA: TGTGCCAGCAGATCCCTTAGCGGGGGTAGCACAGATACGCAGTATTTT. This encodes CASRSLSGGSTDTQYF.

V and J are TRBV14 and TRBJ2-7, with D perhaps matching TRBD1 (5 bases). V was trimmed by 0 bases and J by 5 bases, leaving 17 bases between them. The CDR3 is made up of 16 amino acids. CDR1 is SGHDN and CDR2 is FVKESK in the germline V gene. The CDR3 DNA reads as TGTGCCAGCAGCCAAGATGATAGGACAACAGTACACGAGCAGTACTTC. Encoded protein: CASSQDDRTTVHEQYF.

This clonotype occurred many times. The chain employs TRBV7-2 and TRBJ1-5, with 9 positions matching TRBD1. With V trimmed by 2 bases and J by 7 bases, 9 bases remained unmatched. The CDR3 extends over 16 amino acids. CDR1 and CDR2 from the germline V gene are SGHTA and FQGNSA. CDR3 loop: CASSLFGTGLSQPQHF. As DNA, the CDR3 is TGTGCCAGCAGCTTATTCGGGACAGGGCTTAGCCAGCCCCAGCATTTT. Filled out from reference TRBV7-2 and TRBJ1-5, the complete variable domain reads GAGVSQSPSNKVTEKGKDVELRCDPISGHTALYWYRQSLGQGLEFLIYFQGNSAPDKSGLPSDRFSAERTGGSVSTLTIQRTQQEDSAVYLCASSLFGTGLSQPQHFGDGTRLSIL.

V gene TRBV19 combines with J gene TRBJ2-2; TRBD2 agrees at 11 bases. Germline V gene data show CDR1 as LNHDA and CDR2 as SQIVND (reference sequence). The CDR3 contains 17 residues. The junction had 7 bases not matched to a gene; V was cut back by 7 bases and J by 0 bases. The CDR3, as DNA: TGTGCCAGTACCCCCGGACTAGCGGGTCCGAACACCGGGGAGCTGTTTTTT. It is translated as CASTPGLAGPNTGELFF.